The source of this TCR beta chain is a study of blood T cell repertoires in COVID-19. Study at large: T cells, B-cell-depleted T cells, or PBMCs provided the cDNA or gDNA that served as material.

Participants spanned ages about 18 to 100 years and resided in around 25 US areas. Before they entered the study, exposed participants had met a COVID-19 case within 2 weeks. This clone has only a few counts. The CDR3 contains 17 residues. The V gene's germline CDR1 is LGHNA and CDR2 YSLEER. V was clipped by 0 bases and J by 5 bases; unmatched bases: 5. This table comes from immunoSEQ multiplex PCR, and its TCRdb copy is limited to in-frame clones, with some not included. Seen here are 400,000 to 500,000 clones, roughly 84% observed once, and the top ten hold approximately 1.5%. The J gene is TRBJ1-4, the V gene TRBV4-3; 11 bases match TRBD1. This TCR derives from a woman aged 18-30 years who had been exposed to COVID-19. The sample was PBMCs or T cells enriched from blood (not recorded which). In DNA form, the CDR3 reads TGCGCCAGCAGCCAAGAAGGGACAGGGGGTGTAAATGAAAAACTGTTTTTT. Protein sequence: CASSQEGTGGVNEKLFF.